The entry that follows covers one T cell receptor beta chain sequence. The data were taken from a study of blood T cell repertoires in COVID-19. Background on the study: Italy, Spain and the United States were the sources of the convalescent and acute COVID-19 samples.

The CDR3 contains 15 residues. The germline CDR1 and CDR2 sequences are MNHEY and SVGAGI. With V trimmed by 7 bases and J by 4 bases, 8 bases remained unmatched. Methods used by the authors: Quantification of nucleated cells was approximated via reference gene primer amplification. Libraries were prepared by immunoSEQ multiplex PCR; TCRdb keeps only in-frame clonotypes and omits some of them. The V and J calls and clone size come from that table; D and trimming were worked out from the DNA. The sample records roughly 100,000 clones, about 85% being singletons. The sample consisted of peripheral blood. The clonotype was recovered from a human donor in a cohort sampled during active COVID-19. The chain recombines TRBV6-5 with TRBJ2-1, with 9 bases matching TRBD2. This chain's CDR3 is CASKTGGGEYNEQFF. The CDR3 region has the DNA TGTGCCAGCAAAACGGGCGGGGGGGAATACAATGAGCAGTTCTTC.